These 30 T cell receptor beta chains were sequenced from one sample in a study of early T cells in non-severe SARS-CoV-2 infection. TCRdb ran MiXCR on the 5' RACE reads and lists one entry per CDR3 protein. In the table there are roughly 60,000 distinct CDR3 sequences, approximately 5.6% of which are singletons. Sequencing used whole blood. The source is an adult who was a healthcare worker with PCR-confirmed SARS-CoV-2 infection or an uninfected control (not recorded which).

For this clonotype: This may be a read error, as it is one base from a much larger clone. This sequence joins TRBV12-3 or TRBV12-4 and TRBJ2-5, with 9 bases identical to TRBD2. This CDR3 is built from 16 residues. The CDR3 nucleotides read TGTGCCAGCAGTTTTCTCTTGCGGGGGGGCCCAGAGACCCGGTACTTC. Protein: CASSFLLRGGPETRYF.

This clonotype was seen a few times. This chain joins TRBV11-2 and TRBJ1-2; no reliable D call. The CDR3 contains 17 residues. Germline loops: CDR1 SGHAT, CDR2 FQNNGV. Trimming stripped 3 bases from V and 2 bases from J, with 19 bases between. The CDR3 nucleotides are TGTGCCAGCAGCTTTACGGTTGGGAGGAAAACCAACTATGGCTACACCTTC. Amino acid sequence: CASSFTVGRKTNYGYTF.

This clonotype was observed at least ten times. The rearrangement links TRBV3-1 to TRBJ1-1, with TRBD1 matching over 8 bases. Germline assignment: CDR1 LGHDT and CDR2 YNNKEL (reference sequence). The CDR3 has 13 amino acids. V was clipped by 7 bases and J by 4 bases; unmatched bases: 5. The CDR3 sequence: CASIAGGATEAFF. CDR3 in DNA: TGTGCCAGCATAGCAGGGGGCGCCACTGAAGCTTTCTTT.

This clonotype has at least ten counts. This chain links TRBV19 with TRBJ2-7; D could derive from TRBD1 or TRBD2 (5 bases each). This CDR3 has 15 amino acids. V lost 0 bases to trimming and J lost 6 bases, with 15 bases between them. CDR1 LNHDA and CDR2 SQIVND come from the germline V gene (reference sequence). CDR3 protein: CASSIDRAGTGEQYF. Written as DNA, the CDR3 is TGTGCCAGTAGTATAGATCGGGCAGGGACGGGCGAGCAGTACTTC.

This clonotype turned up a few times. This chain uses TRBV14 with TRBJ2-7; TRBD2 is a possible D gene (6 bases). CDR3 length: 15 residues. V gave up 4 bases and J gave up 6 bases, with 19 bases separating them. CDR1 SGHDN and CDR2 FVKESK come from the germline V gene. CDR3 DNA sequence: TGTGCCAGCAGCCCATACCAGGGCGGGATTTCCGAGCAGTACTTC. As protein: CASSPYQGGISEQYF.

Ten or more counts support this clonotype. This chain joins TRBV29-1 and TRBJ2-1; 8 bases are a match to TRBD2. The ends lost 5 bases at V and 9 bases at J; junction bases unmatched: 15. Per germline, CDR1 SQVTM and CDR2 ANQGSEA. The CDR3 spans 15 residues. CDR3 region: CSVIRDSGIEGEQFF. The DNA for the CDR3 is TGCAGCGTTATCAGAGATAGCGGGATTGAAGGTGAGCAGTTCTTC.

This clonotype was counted at least ten times. The chain combines TRBV18 with TRBJ1-1; TRBD1 matches at 7 bases. V lost 5 bases to trimming and J lost 6 bases; unmatched junction nucleotides: 9. The CDR3 spans 14 residues. CDR1 is KGHSH and CDR2 is LQKENI in the germline V gene. The DNA for the CDR3 is TGTGCCAGCTCAACCGAGTTCAGGGGGGCTGAAGCTTTCTTT. Its protein product is CASSTEFRGAEAFF.

This clonotype showed up many times. The rearrangement links TRBV5-1 to TRBJ2-2; a possible D gene is TRBD2 (6 bases). Trimming stripped 2 bases from V and 1 base from J, with 6 bases between. Germline V CDR1 and CDR2: SGHRS, YFSETQ. The CDR3 covers 14 residues. CDR3 amino acids: CASSFSGNTGELFF. CDR3 DNA sequence: TGCGCCAGCAGCTTTAGCGGGAACACCGGGGAGCTGTTTTTT.

This clonotype was seen ten or more times. The CDR3 coding sequence is TGTGCCAGCAGCCAAGATCTTCTAGGGTGGACGAGCAATCAGCCCCAGCATTTT. It yields the protein CASSQDLLGWTSNQPQHF. The chain links TRBV4-2 to TRBJ1-5, with no clear D. Trimming removed 0 bases from V and 1 base from J, with 16 bases in between. CDR3 length: 18 residues. The germline gives CDR1 LGHNA, CDR2 YNFKEQ.

This clonotype showed up just a few times. V gene TRBV7-8 combines with J gene TRBJ2-2, with no clear D. This CDR3 is 15 amino acids long. Trimming removed 4 bases at V and 3 bases at J, with 12 bases between. Germline loops: CDR1 SGHVS, CDR2 FQNEAQ. This chain's CDR3 is CASSSLLGDTGELFF. CDR3 DNA: TGTGCCAGCAGCTCCCTCTTGGGCGACACCGGGGAGCTGTTTTTT.

Ten or more counts support this clonotype. The rearrangement joins TRBV20-1 to TRBJ2-3, with TRBD2 matching 8 bases. The V gene end was trimmed by 6 bases and the J gene end by 3 bases; junction bases not matched to a gene: 8. Germline V gives CDR1 DFQATT, CDR2 SNEGSKA (reference sequence). CDR3 length equals 14 residues. In DNA form, the CDR3 reads TGCAGTGCCGGGAGCGGGAGAGGTACAGATACGCAGTATTTT. It specifies CSAGSGRGTDTQYF.

The table lists this clonotype with many counts. The CDR3 DNA reads TGTGCCAGCAGCTTCCCGCGAGCAGGGGGAAACACTGAAGCTTTCTTT. This sequence encodes CASSFPRAGGNTEAFF. The rearrangement uses TRBV7-8 and TRBJ1-1; 7 bases are shared with TRBD1. The length of the CDR3 is 16 residues. With V trimmed by 3 bases and J by 2 bases, 9 bases remained unmatched. Germline V CDR1 and CDR2: SGHVS, FQNEAQ.

This clonotype has ten or more counts. The chain is built from TRBV7-8 and TRBJ2-3; D is undetermined. The germline V and J ends were trimmed by 8 bases and 0 bases, with 12 bases remaining between them. Per the germline V gene, CDR1 is SGHVS and CDR2 is FQNEAQ. The CDR3 spans 14 residues. As DNA, the CDR3 is TGTGCCAGCGCGCTCGAGACTAGCACAGATACGCAGTATTTT. This codes for CASALETSTDTQYF.

In its sample, this clonotype was seen many times. The CDR3 region has the DNA TGTGCCAGCAGCTTAGGGGTGAACACTGAAGCTTTCTTT. This gives the protein CASSLGVNTEAFF. The J gene is TRBJ1-1, the V gene TRBV11-2; D unclear. Germline values: CDR1 SGHAT, CDR2 FQNNGV. The V gene lost 1 base and the J gene lost 0 bases, with 3 bases spanning the gap. CDR3 size: 13 residues.

In its sample, this clonotype was seen many times. The chain has TRBV18 and TRBJ2-5, with TRBD2 identical over 7 bases. This CDR3 spans 14 amino acids. Germline values: CDR1 KGHSH, CDR2 LQKENI. J lost 8 bases, V lost 4 bases, and 10 bases had no gene match. CDR3 amino acids: CASSLSGERQTQYF. Here the CDR3 DNA reads TGTGCCAGCTCACTGAGCGGGGAACGGCAAACCCAGTACTTC.

This clonotype was seen a handful of times. The V and J genes are TRBV20-1 and TRBJ1-5; D is ambiguous. The CDR3 extends over 12 amino acids. In germline, CDR1 is DFQATT, CDR2 SNEGSKA (reference sequence). Trimming cost V 3 bases and J 3 bases, with 6 bases left between them. DNA of the CDR3: TGCAGTGCTAGCCGGCCCAATCAGCCCCAGCATTTT. It is translated as CSASRPNQPQHF.

This clonotype was seen at least ten times. The chain uses TRBV12-3 or TRBV12-4 and TRBJ1-1; no clear D. This CDR3 spans 12 amino acids. With 8 bases removed from V and 1 base from J, the gap between germline ends came to 8 bases. The CDR3 reads CASLNGNTEAFF. CDR3 bases: TGTGCCAGCCTTAATGGGAACACTGAAGCTTTCTTT.

This clonotype came up a few times. The V gene is TRBV30, the J gene TRBJ1-2; D gene uncertain. There are 14 residues in the CDR3. The germline CDR1 and CDR2 sequences are GTSNPN and SVGIG (reference sequence). V was clipped by 2 bases and J by 2 bases, with 12 bases between them. CDR3 nucleotides: TGTGCCTGGAGTAAGAACGTGGGCAACTATGGCTACACCTTC. Its translation is CAWSKNVGNYGYTF. Full variable domain (missing parts from reference TRBV30 and TRBJ1-2): SQTIHQWPATLVQPVGSPLSLECTVEGTSNPNLYWYRQAAGRGLQLLFYSVGIGQISSEVPQNLSASRPQDRQFILSSKKLLLSDSGFYLCAWSKNVGNYGYTFGSGTRLTVV.

This clonotype was detected ten times or more. V gene TRBV4-1 combines with J gene TRBJ2-7, with TRBD2 matching over 7 bases. After removal of 3 bases from V and 3 bases from J, the junction contained 5 bases not matched to a gene. From germline, CDR1 is MGHRA and CDR2 YSYEKL. The CDR3 contains 14 residues. CDR3 protein: CASSQLTSVYEQYF. CDR3 in DNA: TGCGCCAGCAGCCAGCTTACTAGCGTCTACGAGCAGTACTTC.

In this sample, this clonotype turned up many times. The genes are TRBV2 and TRBJ2-3; D unresolved. The V gene's germline CDR1 is SNHLY and CDR2 FYNNEI. CDR3 length equals 12 residues. V lost 6 bases and J 4 bases, leaving 8 bases between the germline ends. The CDR3 reads CASSLGPDTQYF. CDR3 in DNA: TGTGCCAGCAGCCTCGGGCCAGATACGCAGTATTTT.

The chain employs TRBV19 and TRBJ2-7, with D perhaps matching TRBD2 (6 bases). Per germline, CDR1 LNHDA and CDR2 SQIVND (reference sequence). Trimming shortened V by 4 bases and J by 7 bases, and 23 bases separated the two germline ends. CDR3 length: 16 amino acids. CDR3 sequence reads: CASSRNRDFGASEQYF. The CDR3 nucleotides read TGTGCCAGTAGTAGAAACCGGGACTTTGGGGCGTCGGAGCAGTACTTC.

This chain uses TRBV10-3 with TRBJ1-3, with D possibly being TRBD1 (6 bases). There are 14 residues in the CDR3. Trimming left V 2 bases short and J 4 bases short, with 9 bases between. Germline CDR1 reads ENHRY; CDR2 reads SYGVKD. CDR3 DNA sequence: TGTGCCATCAGTGAGGACAGGTCCGGAAACACCATATATTTT. It encodes CAISEDRSGNTIYF.

In this sample, this clonotype turned up a few times. The chain couples TRBV12-3 or TRBV12-4 to TRBJ2-7; 12 bases agree with TRBD2. V gave up 3 bases and J gave up 9 bases; unmatched junction bases: 9. The CDR3 runs to 15 residues. As DNA, the CDR3 is TGTGCCAGCAGTTTTTCCCGACTAGCGGGAGTAAGGCAGTACTTC. Translating it yields CASSFSRLAGVRQYF.

This clonotype was counted a few times. This chain links TRBV29-1 with TRBJ2-5, with 11 positions matching TRBD2. V dropped 4 bases and J dropped 14; count of bases not matched to a gene: 12. Germline loops: CDR1 SQVTM, CDR2 ANQGSEA. CDR3 length: 13 amino acids. The CDR3 region has the DNA TGCAGCGTTGTCCGGGCTAGCGGGGGGCCCACATACTTC. It specifies CSVVRASGGPTYF.

The J gene is TRBJ1-6, the V gene TRBV6-6; 7 nucleotides agree with TRBD1. The CDR3 sequence is 16 residues long. CDR1 and CDR2 from the germline V gene are MNHNY and SVGAGI (reference sequence). With V trimmed by 0 bases and J by 7 bases, 6 bases remained unmatched. The CDR3 spells CASSYSPTGTNSPLHF. The DNA of the CDR3 is TGTGCCAGCAGTTACTCGCCGACAGGGACCAATTCACCCCTCCACTTT.

The V gene is TRBV3-1, the J gene TRBJ1-2; TRBD1 aligns across 7 bases. V gave up 1 base and J gave up 8 bases; unmatched junction bases: 4. CDR1 and CDR2 from the germline V gene are LGHDT and YNNKEL (reference sequence). The CDR3 runs to 13 residues. The CDR3 DNA reads TGTGCCAGCAGCCAAGGACAGGGAACCGGCTACACCTTC. It specifies CASSQGQGTGYTF.

This clonotype came up a few times. V is TRBV5-1 and J is TRBJ2-7; D not resolved. The CDR3 sequence is 14 residues long. Trimming pared 8 bases from V and 5 bases from J, leaving 20 bases between. Germline CDR1 is SGHRS and CDR2 is YFSETQ. In DNA form, the CDR3 reads TGCGCCAGTGCACAGCGCGAGAGGTCCGACGAGCAGTACTTC. It is translated as CASAQRERSDEQYF.

In its sample, this clonotype was seen many times. The V and J genes are TRBV12-3 or TRBV12-4 and TRBJ1-6, with D possibly TRBD1 on 6 matching bases. V lost 0 bases to trimming and J lost 5 bases, with 14 bases between them. This CDR3 has 17 residues. Here the CDR3 reads CASSLAPGALNNSPLHF. The CDR3 region has the DNA TGTGCCAGCAGTTTAGCCCCAGGGGCCCTTAATAATTCACCCCTCCACTTT.

This clonotype was counted between two and nine times. This chain links TRBV7-2 with TRBJ2-3, with a tentative D call TRBD2 (5 bases). Germline V CDR1 and CDR2: SGHTA, FQGNSA. The CDR3 consists of 17 residues. The V and J ends lost 5 bases and 0 bases respectively, with 18 bases between them. The CDR3 sequence: CASSPRSQRTSTDTQYF. The CDR3 coding sequence is TGTGCCAGCAGCCCAAGGAGCCAGCGGACGAGCACAGATACGCAGTATTTT.

This clonotype has a handful of counts. The chain carries TRBV7-2 and TRBJ1-1; maybe TRBD1 (5 bases). The germline CDR1 and CDR2 sequences are SGHTA and FQGNSA. The CDR3 sequence is 17 residues long. The germline V and J ends were trimmed by 4 bases and 3 bases, with 21 bases remaining between them. The CDR3: CASSSDVHQGLYTEAFF. The CDR3 DNA reads as TGTGCCAGCAGCTCCGATGTACATCAGGGTCTGTACACTGAAGCTTTCTTT.